This T cell receptor (beta chain) was recorded in a study of identical twins. Overall study findings and caveats: There was an excess of low generation probability in the out-of-frame alpha sequences that twins shared. The study drew conclusions from cross-sectional statistical analysis, not from following the same donors.

CDR1 is KGHSH, CDR2 LQKENI, per germline. This CDR3 comprises 16 residues. Trimming removed 5 bases from V and 2 bases from J, with 18 bases in between. Template switching added a universal primer site; cDNA carried unique molecular identifiers. TCRdb reanalysed the 5' RACE reads using MiXCR and keeps one entry per CDR3 protein. The sample consists of roughly 710,000 distinct CDR3 sequences, around 6% of them appearing once. This clonotype turned up a few times. The target antigen is unknown. The clonotype comes from a young man in good health. The chain employs TRBV18 and TRBJ2-5; D might be TRBD1 (5 bases). The sequenced sample was naive T cells sorted from blood. DNA for the CDR3: TGTGCCAGCTCAGCCACCGGTATCAGGGATCAAGAGACCCAGTACTTC. Translation: CASSATGIRDQETQYF.